These 17 T cell receptor beta chains came from one sample sequenced in a study of OX40 agonist ivuxolimab in advanced cancers. Produced via immunoSEQ multiplex PCR; TCRdb's table is partial and in-frame only. The sample has about 20,000 clones, about 86% seen once. The sequencing here drew on CD4+ or CD8+ T cells sorted from blood, taken in a trial of the OX40 agonist ivuxolimab. These receptors were taken from an adult with an advanced solid tumor such as melanoma, head and neck, liver or kidney cancer.

The V and J genes are TRBV7-2 and TRBJ2-7, with D unclear. Trimming took 5 bases from V and 7 from J, leaving 9 bases between them. CDR3 size: 11 residues. Germline loops: CDR1 SGHTA, CDR2 FQGNSA. CDR3 DNA sequence: TGTGCCAGCAGCGCCCACAATGAGCAGTACTTC. Translating it yields CASSAHNEQYF.

This chain joins TRBV7-2 and TRBJ2-7; D is perhaps TRBD1 or TRBD2 (6 bases each). CDR3 length: 14 amino acids. Germline CDR1 is SGHTA and CDR2 is FQGNSA. V was clipped by 1 base and J by 4 bases, with 11 bases between them. CDR3 region: CASSLGVGGYEQYF. CDR3 bases: TGTGCCAGCAGCTTAGGAGTAGGGGGGTACGAGCAGTACTTC.

V is TRBV4-1 and J is TRBJ2-1; 10 nucleotides agree with TRBD2. The V segment lost 1 base and the J segment 4 bases; nucleotides outside the gene matches: 7. The CDR3 contains 17 residues. Germline CDR1 is MGHRA and CDR2 is YSYEKL. The CDR3, as DNA: TGCGCCAGCAGCCAAGGTATGCTAGCGGGAGAATACAATGAGCAGTTCTTC. This codes for CASSQGMLAGEYNEQFF.

This clone occurred a few times. The chain links TRBV2 to TRBJ2-2; 10 bases agree with TRBD1. Germline CDR1 is SNHLY and CDR2 is FYNNEI. The CDR3 sequence is 15 residues long. Trimming at V came to 6 bases and at J to 2 bases, leaving 3 bases not matched to a gene. Written as DNA, the CDR3 is TGTGCCAGCAGGCGACAGGGGGCCAACACCGGGGAGCTGTTTTTT. Protein: CASRRQGANTGELFF.

The gene calls are TRBV10-3 and TRBJ2-2; the match to TRBD2 covers 7 bases. V lost 2 bases to trimming and J lost 3 bases; unmatched junction nucleotides: 3. This CDR3 spans 15 amino acids. Germline V gene data show CDR1 as ENHRY and CDR2 as SYGVKD. The CDR3 spells CAISEPRGDTGELFF. In DNA form, the CDR3 reads TGTGCCATCAGTGAGCCCCGGGGGGACACCGGGGAGCTGTTTTTT.

The DNA for the CDR3 is TGTGCCAGCCCGGCTACGGGGAGAATGGGGTGTTATCTGCCCCTCCACTTT. Translation: CASPATGRMGCYLPLHF. The chain uses TRBV27 and TRBJ1-6; no reliable D call. This CDR3 contains 17 residues. From germline, CDR1 is MNHEY and CDR2 SMNVEV (reference sequence). Trimming took 8 bases from V and 13 from J, leaving 30 bases between them.

The rearrangement uses TRBV6-5 and TRBJ1-4; tentatively, D is TRBD1 (5 bases). Germline-derived CDR1 and CDR2 are MNHEY and SVGAGI. V was shortened by 1 base and J by 5 bases, with 14 bases between the two germline ends. The CDR3 runs 16 residues. CDR3 sequence reads: CASSYYRPRGNEKLFF. The CDR3 DNA is TGTGCCAGCAGTTACTACAGACCTAGGGGAAATGAAAAACTGTTTTTT.

The rearrangement uses TRBV19 and TRBJ2-2; the match to TRBD2 covers 11 bases. The CDR3 totals 19 residues. Unmatched junction bases numbered 17, after V lost 6 bases and J lost 5 bases. Looked up from germline, CDR1 is LNHDA and CDR2 is SQIVND (reference sequence). CDR3 DNA sequence: TGTGCCAGTAGAACGCGTCAACTACTAGCGGGGGAAGGGACCGGGGAGCTGTTTTTT. It is translated as CASRTRQLLAGEGTGELFF. Combining the CDR3 with reference TRBV19 and TRBJ2-2 gives the whole variable domain DGGITQSPKYLFRKEGQNVTLSCEQNLNHDAMYWYRQDPGQGLRLIYYSQIVNDFQKGDIAEGYSVSREKKESFPLTVTSAQKNPTAFYLCASRTRQLLAGEGTGELFFGEGSRLTVL.

The chain joins TRBV6-1 to TRBJ1-5; D is uncertain. The CDR3 has 14 amino acids. V shed 1 base and J shed 6 bases, with 10 bases lying between them. Per the germline V gene, CDR1 is MNHNS and CDR2 is SASEGT. The chain's CDR3 is CASSEVRGLQPQHF. CDR3 coding DNA: TGTGCCAGCAGTGAAGTGCGAGGGCTTCAGCCCCAGCATTTT.

The chain links TRBV6-1 to TRBJ2-7, with 7 bases matching TRBD1. J was trimmed by 0 bases and V by 2 bases; bases with no gene match: 1. The CDR3 spans 14 residues. CDR1 and CDR2 (germline): MNHNS, SASEGT. The CDR3 DNA is TGTGCCAGCAGTGAACAGGGGGACTCCTACGAGCAGTACTTC. Protein product: CASSEQGDSYEQYF.

J is TRBJ2-4 and V is TRBV5-6; D might be TRBD1 (6 bases). The V and J ends lost 0 bases and 6 bases respectively, with 10 bases between them. Per the germline V gene, CDR1 is SGHDT and CDR2 is YYEEEE. This CDR3 is built from 14 residues. The CDR3 region has the DNA TGTGCCAGCAGCTTGGGGGGGCTTGGAAACATTCAGTACTTC. This codes for CASSLGGLGNIQYF.

This chain links TRBV7-2 with TRBJ2-3, with a tentative D call TRBD2 (6 bases). The germline gives CDR1 SGHTA, CDR2 FQGNSA. The length of the CDR3 is 14 residues. V lost 2 bases and J 6 bases, leaving 12 bases between the germline ends. CDR3 nucleotides: TGTGCCAGCAGCTTAATCGGGGGTGCGGATACGCAGTATTTT. This sequence encodes CASSLIGGADTQYF. Variable domain in full (rest from reference TRBV7-2 and TRBJ2-3): GAGVSQSPSNKVTEKGKDVELRCDPISGHTALYWYRQSLGQGLEFLIYFQGNSAPDKSGLPSDRFSAERTGGSVSTLTIQRTQQEDSAVYLCASSLIGGADTQYFGPGTRLTVL.

The J gene is TRBJ2-4, the V gene TRBV7-2; TRBD2 might be the D (5 bases). CDR3 length: 17 amino acids. V was trimmed by 0 bases and J by 0 bases, leaving 12 bases between them. Germline V lookup: CDR1 SGHTA, CDR2 FQGNSA. The CDR3 is CASSLAASGIAKNIQYF. CDR3 DNA: TGTGCCAGCAGCTTAGCGGCGAGCGGTATAGCCAAAAACATTCAGTACTTC. The full variable domain, completed using reference TRBV7-2 and TRBJ2-4, is GAGVSQSPSNKVTEKGKDVELRCDPISGHTALYWYRQSLGQGLEFLIYFQGNSAPDKSGLPSDRFSAERTGGSVSTLTIQRTQQEDSAVYLCASSLAASGIAKNIQYFGAGTRLSVL.

The chain couples TRBV19 to TRBJ1-5; TRBD1 is a possible D gene (5 bases). Trimming cost V 0 bases and J 7 bases, with 13 bases left between them. The CDR3 is 15 amino acids. Germline V CDR1 and CDR2: LNHDA, SQIVND (reference sequence). The CDR3 DNA reads as TGTGCCAGTAGTATAGATTGGGGGTCTGAACAGCCCCAGCATTTT. Protein product: CASSIDWGSEQPQHF.

This chain uses TRBV2 with TRBJ1-5; D gene ambiguous. The germline V and J ends were trimmed by 7 bases and 2 bases, with 12 bases remaining between them. The CDR3 has 14 residues. Germline-derived CDR1 and CDR2 are SNHLY and FYNNEI. For the CDR3, the DNA is TGTGCCAGCACCTCGTCGTCAGGCAATCAGCCCCAGCATTTT. Amino acid sequence: CASTSSSGNQPQHF.

V gene TRBV4-3 combines with J gene TRBJ1-2; D is perhaps TRBD1 (5 bases). Germline CDR1 LGHNA, CDR2 YSLEER. Trimming removed 0 bases from V and 3 bases from J, with 5 bases in between. CDR3 length equals 13 residues. The CDR3 loop reads CASSQEGDYGYTF. CDR3 coding DNA: TGCGCCAGCAGCCAAGAGGGGGACTATGGCTACACCTTC.

The rearrangement uses TRBV29-1 and TRBJ2-4; D is uncertain. CDR1 and CDR2 (germline): SQVTM, ANQGSEA. V was cut by 1 base and J by 0 bases, with 10 bases left in between. The CDR3 is 15 amino acids. The CDR3 bases are TGCAGCGTTGAAGCGACGAACTTAGCCAAAAACATTCAGTACTTC. This sequence encodes CSVEATNLAKNIQYF.